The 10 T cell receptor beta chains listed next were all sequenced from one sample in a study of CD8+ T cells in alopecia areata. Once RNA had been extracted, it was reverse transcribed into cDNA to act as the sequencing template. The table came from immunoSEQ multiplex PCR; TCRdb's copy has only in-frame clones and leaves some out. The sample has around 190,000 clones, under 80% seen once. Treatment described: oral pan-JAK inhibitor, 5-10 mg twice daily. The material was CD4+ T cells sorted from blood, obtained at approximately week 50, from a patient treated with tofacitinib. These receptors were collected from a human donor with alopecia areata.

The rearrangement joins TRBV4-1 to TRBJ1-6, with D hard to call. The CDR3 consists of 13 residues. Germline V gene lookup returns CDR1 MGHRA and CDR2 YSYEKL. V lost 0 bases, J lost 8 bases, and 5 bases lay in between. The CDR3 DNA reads TGCGCCAGCAGCCAAGAACCTTATTCACCCCTCCACTTT. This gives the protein CASSQEPYSPLHF.

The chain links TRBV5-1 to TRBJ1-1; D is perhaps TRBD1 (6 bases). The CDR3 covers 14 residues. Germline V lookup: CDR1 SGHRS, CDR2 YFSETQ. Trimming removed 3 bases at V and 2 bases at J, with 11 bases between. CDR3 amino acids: CASSWGAENTEAFF. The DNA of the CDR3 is TGCGCCAGCAGCTGGGGGGCCGAAAACACTGAAGCTTTCTTT.

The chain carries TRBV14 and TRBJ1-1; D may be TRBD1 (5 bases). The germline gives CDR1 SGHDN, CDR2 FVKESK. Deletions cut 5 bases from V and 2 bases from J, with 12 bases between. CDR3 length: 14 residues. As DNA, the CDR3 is TGTGCCAGCAGCTTTGACAGCTTAAACACTGAAGCTTTCTTT. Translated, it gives CASSFDSLNTEAFF.

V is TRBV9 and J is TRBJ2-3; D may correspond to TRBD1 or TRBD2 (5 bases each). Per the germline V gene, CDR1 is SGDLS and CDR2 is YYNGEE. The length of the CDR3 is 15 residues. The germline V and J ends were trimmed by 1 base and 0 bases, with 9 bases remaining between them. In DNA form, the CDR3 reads TGTGCCAGCAGCGTAAGGGACCGCAGCACAGATACGCAGTATTTT. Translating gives CASSVRDRSTDTQYF.

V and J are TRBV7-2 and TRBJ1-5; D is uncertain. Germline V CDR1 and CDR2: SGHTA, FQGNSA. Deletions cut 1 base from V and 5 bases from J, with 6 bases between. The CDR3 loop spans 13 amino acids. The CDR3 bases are TGTGCCAGCAGCTTAGGAGTTGATCAGCCCCAGCATTTT. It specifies CASSLGVDQPQHF. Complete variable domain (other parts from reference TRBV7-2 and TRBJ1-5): GAGVSQSPSNKVTEKGKDVELRCDPISGHTALYWYRQSLGQGLEFLIYFQGNSAPDKSGLPSDRFSAERTGGSVSTLTIQRTQQEDSAVYLCASSLGVDQPQHFGDGTRLSIL.

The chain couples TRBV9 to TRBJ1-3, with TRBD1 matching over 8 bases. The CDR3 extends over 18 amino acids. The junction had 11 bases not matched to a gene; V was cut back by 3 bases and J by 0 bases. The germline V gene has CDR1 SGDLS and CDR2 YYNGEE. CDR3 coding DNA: TGTGCCAGCAGCGATATACAGACAGGGGCGTCCTCTGGAAACACCATATATTTT. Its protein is CASSDIQTGASSGNTIYF. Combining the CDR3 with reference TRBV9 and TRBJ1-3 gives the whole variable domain DSGVTQTPKHLITATGQRVTLRCSPRSGDLSVYWYQQSLDQGLQFLIQYYNGEERAKGNILERFSAQQFPDLHSELNLSSLELGDSALYFCASSDIQTGASSGNTIYFGEGSWLTVV.

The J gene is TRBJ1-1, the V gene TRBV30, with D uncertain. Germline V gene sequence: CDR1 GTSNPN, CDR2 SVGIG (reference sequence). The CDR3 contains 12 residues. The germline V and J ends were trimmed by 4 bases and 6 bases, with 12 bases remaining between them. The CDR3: CAWMFGGPEAFF. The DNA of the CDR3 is TGTGCCTGGATGTTCGGCGGGCCTGAAGCTTTCTTT.

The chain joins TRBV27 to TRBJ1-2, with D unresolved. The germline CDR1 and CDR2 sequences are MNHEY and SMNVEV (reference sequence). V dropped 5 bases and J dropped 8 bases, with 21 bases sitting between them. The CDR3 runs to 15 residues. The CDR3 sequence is CASSRTDLTSGGYTF. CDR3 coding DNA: TGTGCCAGCAGTCGAACGGACCTAACTTCTGGAGGCTACACCTTC.

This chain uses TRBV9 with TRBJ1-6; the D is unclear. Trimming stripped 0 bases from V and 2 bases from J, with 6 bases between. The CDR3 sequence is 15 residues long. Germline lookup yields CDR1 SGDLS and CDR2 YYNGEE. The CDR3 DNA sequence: TGTGCCAGCAGCGTAGGGGCGACCTATAATTCACCCCTCCACTTT. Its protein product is CASSVGATYNSPLHF. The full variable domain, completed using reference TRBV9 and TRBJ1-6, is DSGVTQTPKHLITATGQRVTLRCSPRSGDLSVYWYQQSLDQGLQFLIQYYNGEERAKGNILERFSAQQFPDLHSELNLSSLELGDSALYFCASSVGATYNSPLHFGNGTRLTVT.

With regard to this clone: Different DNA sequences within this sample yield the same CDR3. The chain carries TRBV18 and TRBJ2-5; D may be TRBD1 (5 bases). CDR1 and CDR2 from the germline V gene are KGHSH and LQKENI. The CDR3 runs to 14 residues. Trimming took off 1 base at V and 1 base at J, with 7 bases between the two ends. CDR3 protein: CASSPRQTQETQYF. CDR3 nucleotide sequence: TGTGCCAGCTCACCACGACAGACCCAAGAGACCCAGTACTTC.